The 13 T cell receptor beta chains given below trace back to one sample, sequenced in a study of PD-L1 blockade in urothelial cancer. Time point in this sample: peripheral blood 6 weeks after treatment start. Sequencing was performed with immunoSEQ multiplex PCR; in TCRdb, only in-frame clones are kept and a portion is missing. The sample lists 120,000 or so clones; 86% were seen once. The specimen comprised PBMCs, sampled around atezolizumab (anti-PD-L1) treatment. All receptors derive from a man aged 50 or older with urothelial cancer.

This chain uses TRBV11-3 with TRBJ2-1, with 12 bases lining up with TRBD2. CDR3 size: 15 residues. With 6 bases clipped from V and 7 bases from J, the junction kept 7 bases outside the gene matches. Looked up from germline, CDR1 is SGHNT and CDR2 is YENEEA. In nucleotides, the CDR3 is TGTGCCAGCAGTTACTCGACTAGCGGGAGTAATGAGCAGTTCTTC. Amino acid sequence: CASSYSTSGSNEQFF.

The CDR3: CASSPDRVWTNEKLFF. The CDR3 nucleotides read TGTGCCAGCAGCCCCGACAGGGTTTGGACTAATGAAAAACTGTTTTTT. V usage is TRBV6-6 and J usage is TRBJ1-4; 7 nucleotides agree with TRBD1. V dropped 6 bases and J dropped 2; count of bases not matched to a gene: 9. The length of the CDR3 is 16 residues. Germline V CDR1 and CDR2: MNHNY, SVGAGI (reference sequence).

The chain combines TRBV2 with TRBJ1-1; D not certain. Looked up from germline, CDR1 is SNHLY and CDR2 is FYNNEI. Between the trimmed V and J ends, which lost 5 bases and 1 base, there was a span of 5 bases. The CDR3 has 12 residues. The CDR3 spells CASSSSNTEAFF. The CDR3 DNA reads as TGTGCCAGCAGTTCGTCGAACACTGAAGCTTTCTTT.

This chain joins TRBV6-5 and TRBJ1-5, with unresolved D. The CDR3 has 13 residues. The V and J ends lost 4 bases and 4 bases respectively, with 8 bases between them. Germline lookup yields CDR1 MNHEY and CDR2 SVGAGI. The CDR3 spells CASSFRLNQPQHF. CDR3 DNA: TGTGCCAGCAGTTTTCGACTAAATCAGCCCCAGCATTTT.

The CDR3 region is CASSSSGPSYNEQFF. The CDR3 DNA sequence: TGTGCCAGCAGCTCTAGCGGGCCCTCCTACAATGAGCAGTTCTTC. This sequence joins TRBV5-4 and TRBJ2-1, with 8 bases fitting TRBD2. This CDR3 spans 15 amino acids. Germline assignment: CDR1 SGHNT and CDR2 YYREEE (reference sequence). V was clipped by 3 bases and J by 0 bases; unmatched bases: 2.

This chain connects TRBV7-2 to TRBJ2-5, with D tentatively TRBD1 (7 bases). The V gene's germline CDR1 is SGHTA and CDR2 FQGNSA. The CDR3 has 16 amino acids. Trimming cost V 6 bases and J 4 bases, with 21 bases left between them. DNA of the CDR3: TGTGCCAGCAGAGCCGCAACCCAGGGGGGTGGAGAGACCCAGTACTTC. Its protein product is CASRAATQGGGETQYF.

V gene TRBV18 combines with J gene TRBJ1-2, with D unclear. This CDR3 has 15 residues. Germline V lookup: CDR1 KGHSH, CDR2 LQKENI. V lost 4 bases and J 2 bases, leaving 14 bases between the germline ends. The CDR3 loop reads CASSRVAALNYGYTF. DNA of the CDR3: TGTGCCAGCTCACGCGTGGCGGCGTTGAACTATGGCTACACCTTC.

The chain combines TRBV2 with TRBJ2-7; 7 bases are a match to TRBD1. The CDR3 length is 13 residues. Trimming removed 6 bases from V and 5 bases from J; junction bases left unmatched: 7. Germline assignment: CDR1 SNHLY and CDR2 FYNNEI. The CDR3 DNA reads as TGTGCCAGCAGCAAAAGACAGGGCGACGAGCAGTACTTC. Translating it yields CASSKRQGDEQYF.

This chain uses TRBV30 with TRBJ2-7; no definite D call. V was clipped by 4 bases and J by 0 bases, with 7 bases between them. CDR1 and CDR2 from the germline V gene are GTSNPN and SVGIG (reference sequence). The CDR3 contains 12 residues. The CDR3 nucleotides are TGTGCCTGGACCCCCGGCTCCTACGAGCAGTACTTC. Translating it yields CAWTPGSYEQYF.

This clone was detected only a few times. CDR3 residues: CASRNSSAYEQYF. In DNA, the CDR3 is TGTGCCAGCAGGAACAGTAGCGCCTACGAGCAGTACTTC. The V gene is TRBV25-1, the J gene TRBJ2-7; D might be TRBD2 (5 bases). Germline CDR1 MGHDK, CDR2 SYGVNS. V was trimmed by 6 bases and J by 2 bases, leaving 11 bases between them. The CDR3 spans 13 residues.

CDR3 nucleotides: TGTGCCAGCAGCCTTGGTGTCCGGGAAGGCGAGACCCAGTACTTC. Amino acids: CASSLGVREGETQYF. This chain links TRBV7-9 with TRBJ2-5; D might be TRBD2 (5 bases). The germline gives CDR1 SEHNR, CDR2 FQNEAQ (reference sequence). Trimming removed 5 bases at V and 5 bases at J, with 18 bases between. The CDR3 covers 15 residues.

This chain joins TRBV28 and TRBJ2-7, with 10 bases matching TRBD1. CDR1 and CDR2 (germline): MDHEN, SYDVKM. The CDR3 spans 15 residues. The ends lost 6 bases at V and 0 bases at J; junction bases unmatched: 5. DNA for the CDR3: TGTGCCAGCAGGACAGACAGGGGGCTCTCCTACGAGCAGTACTTC. It codes for CASRTDRGLSYEQYF.

This chain joins TRBV19 and TRBJ2-3; 13 bases fit TRBD2. Trimming removed 6 bases from V and 4 bases from J; junction bases left unmatched: 7. Per the germline V gene, CDR1 is LNHDA and CDR2 is SQIVND (reference sequence). The CDR3 has 16 amino acids. The CDR3 spells CASRDRTSGSPDTQYF. CDR3 bases: TGTGCCAGTAGAGACCGGACTAGCGGGAGTCCAGATACGCAGTATTTT.